The clone carrying this TCR beta chain appeared a single time. CDR1 LGHDT and CDR2 YNNKEL come from the germline V gene (reference sequence). Trimming pared 1 base from V and 3 bases from J, leaving 10 bases between. The CDR3 covers 15 residues. This entry is derived from a study of blood T cell repertoires in COVID-19. Study-wide context: Spain, Italy and the United States supplied samples that represented acute and convalescent COVID-19. Sample material is recorded as cDNA or gDNA derived from T cells, B-cell-depleted T cells, or PBMCs.

Original handling: Nucleated cell number was recorded as an estimate derived from reference gene primer amplification. The protocol was immunoSEQ multiplex PCR, while the TCRdb copy is restricted to in-frame clones and leaves out a portion. The D gene and trimming were derived from the DNA, and the V and J assignments and clone size from that table. Of about 140,000 clones in the sample, around 83% were seen once. This TCR came from an elderly woman with acute or convalescent COVID-19. V is TRBV3-1 (or the pseudogene TRBV3-2) and J is TRBJ1-3; D uncertain. The sample was peripheral blood. The CDR3 sequence: CASSQGSGGGNTIYF. CDR3 sequence (DNA): TGTGCCAGCAGCCAAGGATCGGGAGGTGGAAACACCATATATTTT.